Each of the 3 T cell receptor beta chains below was sequenced from the same sample in a study of OX40 agonist ivuxolimab in advanced cancers. The table came from immunoSEQ multiplex PCR; TCRdb's copy has only in-frame clones and leaves some out. This table holds tens of thousands of clones, about 90% found once. Here the sequenced sample was CD4+ or CD8+ T cells sorted from blood, taken in a trial of the OX40 agonist ivuxolimab. Every receptor here comes from an adult with an advanced solid tumor such as melanoma, head and neck, liver or kidney cancer.

The gene calls are TRBV12-5 and TRBJ1-1; D ambiguous. The CDR3 is made up of 13 amino acids. Trimming cost V 5 bases and J 0 bases, with 7 bases left between them. Germline V lookup: CDR1 LGHNT, CDR2 FRNRAP. As DNA, the CDR3 is TGTGCTAGTGGTCAGACACTGAACACTGAAGCTTTCTTT. Protein product: CASGQTLNTEAFF.

The chain employs TRBV5-6 and TRBJ2-3, with unresolved D. The CDR3 covers 15 residues. The germline V and J ends were trimmed by 2 bases and 2 bases, with 12 bases remaining between them. In germline, CDR1 is SGHDT, CDR2 YYEEEE. Here the CDR3 DNA reads TGTGCCAGCAGCTTCCAGTTGGGGTCCACAGATACGCAGTATTTT. Protein product: CASSFQLGSTDTQYF.

The chain combines TRBV15 with TRBJ2-1; 9 bases map to TRBD1. Per germline, CDR1 LNHNV and CDR2 YYDKDF (reference sequence). V trimming: 1 base; J trimming: 8 bases; junction bases outside the gene matches: 6. CDR3 length: 15 amino acids. The CDR3 DNA is TGTGCCACCAGCAGAGCGGACAGGGGTCTCGATGAGCAGTTCTTC. This gives the protein CATSRADRGLDEQFF.